This T cell receptor (beta chain) is from a study of synovial regulatory T cells in juvenile arthritis (dated by TCRdb to between 2014 and 2016). Regarding the study in general: Among the sequenced patients, three were classified as therapy-naive, methotrexate plus infliximab was given to one, methotrexate was given to about 6, and treatment information was unavailable for one. Using matched patient samples, the researchers compared TCRbeta CDR3 repertoires across three groups: blood iaTreg cells, other blood Treg cells and synovial fluid Treg cells. Effector T cell subsets were also sequenced in the study cohort for comparisons, but only blood and synovial fluid Treg cells are covered by the Treg dataset alone. TCR repertoire comparisons included Treg and Teff subsets from fewer than 12 JIA patients with active disease.

TCR repertoires were obtained from 11 juvenile idiopathic arthritis patients with active disease who had not reached inactive disease, of whom 3 were polyarticular and 8 were oligoarticular. The TCR-sequenced patients had a median age of roughly 10 years (range roughly 2.3-22.9) and median disease duration of approximately seven years (range 0.2-19.1). The samples used for TCR repertoire analysis were collected at two centres in Italy. Peripheral blood mononuclear cells were separated on a Histopaque-1077 density gradient and then cryopreserved in roughly 90% FCS with about 10% DMSO. Overall results and qualifications from the work: Across patients, iaTreg TCR repertoires were largely private and overlapped partially with synovial Teff repertoires and blood CPL repertoires. Synovial Treg cells shared more CDR3 sequences with iaTreg cells than with other blood Treg cells; Chao-Jaccard similarity confirmed closer relation. Blood iaTreg cells showed lower TCR diversity than other blood Treg cells, consistent with antigen-driven expansion.

Receptor amplification or capture employed the immunoSEQ multiplex PCR assay. TCRbeta CDR3 sequencing was carried out by Adaptive Biotechnologies. The original methods were these. Repertoire similarity used the Chao-modified Jaccard index and median clonotype overlap from 200 random subsamples at equal sample size. Similarity analyses were performed using either productive nucleotide sequences or in silico-translated amino acid sequences. Repertoires were compared using hierarchical clustering with single linkage and t-SNE, both based on Chao-modified Jaccard distances. Repertoire diversity was measured with the Renyi index after sample size normalisation across a range of alpha values. TCRdb re-hosts the immuneACCESS table, in-frame sequences only. Its copies lack some clones; in the studies checked, an unresolved V gene accounts for under half of them, and the cause for the rest is not known. V and J calls and clone size follow that table, whereas D and trimming were derived from the DNA. The table kept for this sample lists 9,000 to 10,000 clones. Together, the top ten hold over 0.75% of the sample.

As concerns this clone: No antigen is known for it.

Sample: Treg cells from blood. The sample's cell subset or site, from its label and the paper: remaining (HLA-DR-negative) circulating blood Treg cells. The TCR comes from a donor aged 2 to 35 with juvenile idiopathic arthritis.

CDR3 region: CASSLSWGGQETQYF. The sequence joins TRBV11-2 to TRBJ2-5; the D call from TCRdb, TRBD2, cannot be confirmed without DNA. CDR1 and CDR2 were assigned from the germline V gene as SGHAT and FQNNGV. The CDR3, cysteine through phenylalanine, is 15 amino acids long. The DNA is unrecorded. The entire variable domain, with the stretches around the CDR3 drawn from the reference TRBV11-2 and TRBJ2-5 proteins, is EAGVAQSPRYKIIEKRQSVAFWCNPISGHATLYWYQQILGQGPKLLIQFQNNGVVDDSQLPKDRFSAERLKGVDSTLKIQPAKLEDSAVYLCASSLSWGGQETQYFGPGTRLLVL.